Listed below are T cell receptor beta chains from one sample, sequenced in a study of identical twins. TCRdb reprocessed the 5' RACE reads with MiXCR, giving one entry per CDR3 protein. The data contain about 570,000 distinct CDR3 sequences, approximately 10% of them seen just once; the ten biggest clones take up 2.5% to 3.5%. The data were also submitted as part of a second study, on yellow fever vaccine responses in identical twins.

The source material was PBMCs. These receptor sequences come from a woman aged 18-30 years in good health. Each CDR3 is given with its conserved first and last residue. The D gene is left open where the match is weak. Clone size is given for some rows only: seen once, a few or many times, or a class if the clone is expanded.

D gene,V gene,J gene,clone size,CDR3 protein,CDR3 DNA
TRBD2,TRBV6-1,TRBJ2-5,.,CASRGRASETQYF,TGTGCCAGCCGCGGGAGAGCTAGCGAGACCCAGTACTTC
.,TRBV29-1,TRBJ1-1,.,CSVADRTHTEAFF,TGCAGCGTTGCGGACAGAACACACACTGAAGCTTTCTTT
.,TRBV7-2,TRBJ2-5,many,CASSLGTSQETQYF,TGTGCCAGCAGCTTAGGGACGAGTCAAGAGACCCAGTACTTC
.,TRBV5-1,TRBJ2-3,many,CASSLVGAGTDTQYF,TGCGCCAGCAGCTTGGTTGGGGCCGGGACAGATACGCAGTATTTT
TRBD1,TRBV7-9,TRBJ2-5,few,CASSSSRDRGTQYF,TGTGCCAGCAGCTCTAGCCGGGACAGGGGGACCCAGTACTTC
TRBD1,TRBV7-9,TRBJ1-2,many,CASSFDGDSFGYTF,TGTGCCAGCAGCTTCGATGGGGACAGTTTTGGCTACACCTTC
TRBD1,TRBV6-2/TRBV6-3,TRBJ1-5,.,CASSPSTGGSRNQPQHF,TGTGCCAGCAGTCCTTCGACAGGGGGCTCTCGCAATCAGCCCCAGCATTTT
TRBD1,TRBV5-1,TRBJ1-6,many,CASSFLSQGSNSPLHF,TGCGCCAGCAGCTTCCTCTCACAGGGGTCGAATTCACCCCTCCACTTT
.,TRBV11-1,TRBJ2-1,.,CASSLILQFHMNLLYNEQFF,TGTGCCAGCAGCTTAATCCTCCAATTCCACATGAACCTTTTATACAATGAGCAGTTCTTC
TRBD2,TRBV20-1,TRBJ2-1,few,CSARGLGTSVYNEQFF,TGCAGTGCTAGAGGTTTGGGGACTAGCGTCTACAATGAGCAGTTCTTC
.,TRBV12-3/TRBV12-4,TRBJ2-3,many,CASSPGTWRADTQYF,TGTGCCAGCAGCCCAGGGACCTGGAGGGCAGATACGCAGTATTTT
.,TRBV5-1,TRBJ1-2,few,CASSLSWAGFISGWYGYTF,TGCGCCAGCAGCTTGAGTTGGGCAGGGTTTATTTCGGGATGGTATGGCTACACCTTC
.,TRBV27,TRBJ1-5,few,CASKRVSGDQPQHF,TGTGCCAGCAAACGAGTTTCCGGCGATCAGCCCCAGCATTTT
.,TRBV12-3/TRBV12-4,TRBJ2-7,many,CASSLGAGGYEQYF,TGTGCCAGCAGTTTAGGCGCAGGGGGGTACGAGCAGTACTTC
TRBD1,TRBV7-9,TRBJ1-6,few,CASSLRDRPSPLHF,TGTGCCAGCAGCTTACGGGACAGGCCTTCACCCCTCCACTTT
.,TRBV7-2,TRBJ1-1,.,CASRPGEMNTEAFF,TGTGCCAGCCGTCCAGGGGAGATGAACACTGAAGCTTTCTTT
.,TRBV3-1,TRBJ2-3,.,CASSETGGVSYF,TGTGCCAGCAGCGAAACGGGCGGGGTTTCCTATTTT
.,TRBV20-1,TRBJ2-1,many,CSAEANPQMEQFF,TGCAGTGCAGAGGCTAATCCCCAAATGGAGCAGTTCTTC
.,TRBV28,TRBJ1-4,.,CASRPRRGAGEEKLFF,TGTGCCAGCAGGCCTCGTCGGGGGGCGGGGGAAGAAAAACTGTTTTTT
.,TRBV10-3,TRBJ2-3,many,CAISDGRPPTDTQYF,TGTGCCATCAGTGATGGTAGGCCTCCCACAGATACGCAGTATTTT
.,TRBV3-1,TRBJ2-2,many,CASSLHVRGPGELFF,TGTGCCAGCAGCCTGCACGTAAGGGGTCCCGGGGAGCTGTTTTTT
.,TRBV4-1,TRBJ2-7,many,CASTLERVYEQYF,TGCGCCAGCACCCTAGAGCGAGTGTACGAGCAGTACTTC
.,TRBV9,TRBJ2-1,few,CASSVAGLYYNEQFF,TGTGCCAGCAGCGTAGCTGGACTATACTACAATGAGCAGTTCTTC
TRBD2,TRBV7-9,TRBJ2-7,.,CASSQFAGTSFGQYF,TGTGCCAGCAGCCAATTCGCCGGGACTAGTTTCGGGCAGTACTTC
TRBD1,TRBV19,TRBJ1-2,many,CASSASGTGLNYGYTF,TGTGCCAGTAGTGCCTCCGGGACAGGGCTCAACTATGGCTACACCTTC
.,TRBV7-9,TRBJ2-7,.,CASSLDKTGTYEQYF,TGTGCCAGCAGCTTAGATAAGACGGGCACCTACGAGCAGTACTTC
TRBD2,TRBV12-3/TRBV12-4,TRBJ2-1,.,CTSSLVFSGTSGRPDEQFF,TGTACCAGCAGTTTAGTCTTTAGTGGGACTAGCGGGAGACCCGATGAGCAGTTCTTC
.,TRBV5-6,TRBJ2-7,few,CASSQAKVEQYF,TGTGCCAGCAGCCAAGCCAAGGTTGAGCAGTACTTC
TRBD2,TRBV5-1,TRBJ2-7,many,CASSLEGSGYEQYF,TGCGCCAGCAGCTTGGAGGGTAGCGGGTACGAGCAGTACTTC
TRBD2,TRBV27,TRBJ2-1,many,CASSLAGGPPYNEQFF,TGTGCCAGCAGTTTAGCGGGAGGGCCCCCCTACAATGAGCAGTTCTTC
TRBD2,TRBV20-1,TRBJ2-1,many,CSASLGTNPPYNEQFF,TGCAGTGCTAGTCTGGGGACTAACCCACCCTACAATGAGCAGTTCTTC
TRBD2,TRBV3-1,TRBJ2-7,.,CASSHASGYEQYF,TGTGCCAGCAGCCACGCTAGCGGCTACGAGCAGTACTTC
TRBD2,TRBV3-1,TRBJ2-2,many,CASSSLGRAHTGELFF,TGTGCCAGCAGCTCCCTGGGGAGGGCCCACACCGGGGAGCTGTTTTTT
TRBD2,TRBV28,TRBJ2-1,many,CASISGSSYNEQFF,TGTGCCAGCATTAGCGGGAGCTCCTACAATGAGCAGTTCTTC
TRBD2,TRBV6-2/TRBV6-3,TRBJ2-1,once,CASTSLAGKYNEQFF,TGTGCCAGCACCTCACTAGCGGGGAAATACAATGAGCAGTTCTTC
TRBD1,TRBV20-1,TRBJ2-7,.,CSARDPGTGAPESGYEQYF,TGCAGTGCTAGAGACCCCGGGACAGGGGCCCCCGAGTCCGGCTACGAGCAGTACTTC
TRBD2,TRBV7-2,TRBJ2-2,few,CASSWGSGRRGTGELFF,TGTGCCAGCAGCTGGGGTAGCGGGAGGAGGGGCACCGGGGAGCTGTTTTTT
.,TRBV12-3/TRBV12-4,TRBJ2-7,many,CASSPLVGEQYF,TGTGCCAGCAGCCCTCTAGTCGGCGAGCAGTACTTC
.,TRBV12-3/TRBV12-4,TRBJ2-2,many,CASSPQGPPNTGELFF,TGTGCCAGCAGCCCTCAGGGGCCCCCGAACACCGGGGAGCTGTTTTTT
TRBD1,TRBV5-1,TRBJ2-7,many,CASSLAEGQAVSYEQYF,TGCGCCAGCAGCTTGGCCGAGGGACAGGCCGTCTCCTACGAGCAGTACTTC
.,TRBV7-8,TRBJ2-1,.,CASSLGARNVDEQFF,TGTGCCAGCAGCTTAGGGGCTCGAAACGTGGATGAGCAGTTCTTC